This is a list of T cell receptor beta chains from one sample in a study of post-analysis software for immune sequencing data. TCRdb independently ran MiXCR on the PCR reads; one entry per CDR3 protein. The table includes roughly 540,000 distinct CDR3 sequences, approximately 31% detected once. The sample taken for sequencing was blood. All receptors come from a girl younger than 18 with multiple sclerosis. Each CDR3 is given without its conserved first and last residue.

J | V | CDR3
TRBJ1-2 | TRBV29-1 | SVSGNYGYT
TRBJ2-7 | TRBV11-2 | ASSPGRVPTYEQY
TRBJ1-2 | TRBV12-3/TRBV12-4 | ASSLLGSYGYT
TRBJ1-1 | TRBV6-5 | ASSYSTPGQILNTEAF
TRBJ2-1 | TRBV20-1 | SARLPSSGVSNEQF
TRBJ2-1 | TRBV6-5 | ASSYSGYRVWRPVVDNEQF
TRBJ2-5 | TRBV5-8 | ASRPGLDQETQY
- | TRBV20-1 | SARTSGTSYNEQY
TRBJ2-1 | TRBV12-3/TRBV12-4 | ASSVGGQGRPEQF
TRBJ1-1 | TRBV20-1 | SAERGAADAF
TRBJ1-5 | TRBV4-1 | ASSLFYESGNQPQH
- | TRBV29-1 | SVEGVGPGHEQY
TRBJ2-3 | TRBV2 | ASRADSLRRNTQY
TRBJ2-5 | TRBV3-1 | ASSLPEGEQETQY
TRBJ2-5 | TRBV3-1 | ASSQAASGGETQY
TRBJ2-3 | TRBV7-3 | ASSSNSGGYTDTQY
TRBJ1-6 | TRBV7-9 | ASSLSRGDVSPLH
TRBJ1-5 | TRBV19 | ASSPTRGYQPQH
TRBJ2-7 | TRBV3-1 | ASSQGLQYEQY
TRBJ2-3 | TRBV6-5 | ASRVTHSTDTQY
TRBJ2-6 | TRBV5-1 | ASTKRQGSGANVLT
TRBJ2-3 | TRBV7-9 | ASSTSDRGGTDTQY
TRBJ2-6 | TRBV6-1 | ASRSTGTGRSGANVLT
TRBJ2-2 | TRBV5-1 | ASSIQGTGELF
TRBJ2-5 | TRBV24-1 | ATSGGETQY
TRBJ2-1 | TRBV20-1 | SASGGAGNEQF
TRBJ2-3 | TRBV6-6 | ASMIRGGRDTQY